Listed below are T cell receptor beta chains from one sample, sequenced in a study of cytomegalovirus exposure and HLA in healthy donors. Generated by immunoSEQ multiplex PCR, the TCRdb table keeps only in-frame clones and is missing some. Of under 200,000 clones in the sample, roughly nine tenths were seen once. The specimen was PBMCs. These receptors were taken from a young woman in good health and CMV-seronegative. Both conserved end residues are part of each CDR3. Expanded clones get a size class; other rows say once, few or many, or leave the size out.

>NA|TRBJ2-7|TRBV15
CATSRVGVNYEQYF
>NA|TRBJ2-7|TRBV11-3
CASSLARTYEQYF
>NA|TRBJ1-2|TRBV4-1
CASSQRDSSNYGYTF
>NA|TRBJ1-1|TRBV7-3
CASSPPGGANTEAFF
>NA|TRBJ2-5|TRBV2
CASTVSPSSGRDQETQYF
>NA|TRBJ2-2|TRBV18
CASSPPTRAGELFF
>NA|TRBJ2-1|TRBV6-4
CASSALAGTYNEQFF
>NA|TRBJ2-7|TRBV4-3
CASSQETSRTYEQYF
>NA|TRBJ2-2|TRBV4-3
CASSQAGGGAPNTGELFF
>once|TRBJ2-1|TRBV6-1
CASKGLADYNEQFF
>NA|TRBJ1-1|TRBV11-2
CASSLVGRTEAFF
>once|TRBJ2-7|TRBV7-9
CASCVGSYEQYF
>NA|TRBJ1-2|TRBV7-8
CASGGSPYGYTF
>NA|TRBJ1-4|TRBV27
CASSFPNEKLFF
>NA|TRBJ1-2|TRBV5-1
CASSSITGPPSGYTF
>NA|TRBJ2-4|TRBV27
CASRQGSAKNIQYF
>NA|TRBJ2-2|TRBV2
CASSPAGTGELFF
>once|TRBJ1-1|TRBV6-5
CASSLTGVAEAFF
>NA|TRBJ1-2|TRBV5-6
CASSLGWGQRNYGYTF
>NA|TRBJ1-2|TRBV28
CASMGGLVGAGYTF
>NA|TRBJ2-2|TRBV6-5
CASSYSGTYTGELFF
>NA|TRBJ2-7|TRBV14
CASSQVSALGQYF
>NA|TRBJ1-1|TRBV27
CASSPGQGHTEAFF
>NA|TRBJ2-7|TRBV7-3
CASSLGISYEQYF
>NA|TRBJ1-6|TRBV19
CASSIGTGGFSPLHF
>NA|TRBJ1-2|TRBV7-2
CASRYGTTNYGYTF
>NA|TRBJ2-2|TRBV27
CASSLRAGVNGGELFF
>NA|TRBJ2-7|TRBV5-5
CASSYPGTGRKPYEQYF